This TCR beta chain appears in the sequencing data of a study of radiotherapy plus CTLA-4 blockade in lung cancer. With regard to this clone: Its cognate antigen is unknown.

Study outcomes and limitations: Radiotherapy plus ipilimumab was followed by expansion in blood of tumor-derived TCR clones. Interferon-beta, together with early blood T cell clone dynamics, reportedly best predicted response.

The germline V gene has CDR1 SGHRS and CDR2 YFSETQ. The CDR3 is 15 residues long. Between the trimmed V and J ends, which lost 1 base and 5 bases, there was a span of 15 bases. Only in-frame clones appear in the TCRdb table, and some are missing; sequencing was by immunoSEQ multiplex PCR. The sample holds tens of thousands of clones, 77% seen once. This sequence joins TRBV5-1 and TRBJ1-1; D is unclear. The TCR was taken from a human donor with non-small cell lung cancer who had a partial response to radiotherapy plus ipilimumab. Sequenced material: peripheral blood, taken from a patient treated with radiotherapy plus ipilimumab. CDR3: CASSLFGDMGTEAFF. The CDR3 DNA is TGCGCCAGCAGCTTGTTCGGGGATATGGGGACTGAAGCTTTCTTT.